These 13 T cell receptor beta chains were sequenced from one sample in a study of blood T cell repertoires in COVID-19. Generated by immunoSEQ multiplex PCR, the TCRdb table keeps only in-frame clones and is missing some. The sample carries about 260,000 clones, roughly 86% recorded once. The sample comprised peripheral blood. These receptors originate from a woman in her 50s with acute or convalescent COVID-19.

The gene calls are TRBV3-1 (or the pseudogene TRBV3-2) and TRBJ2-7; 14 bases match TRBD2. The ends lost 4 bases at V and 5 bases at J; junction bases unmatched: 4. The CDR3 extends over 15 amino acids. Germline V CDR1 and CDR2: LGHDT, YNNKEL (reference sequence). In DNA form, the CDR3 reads TGTGCCAGCAGCCCCTCGGGACTAGCGGGAGACGAGCAGTACTTC. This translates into CASSPSGLAGDEQYF.

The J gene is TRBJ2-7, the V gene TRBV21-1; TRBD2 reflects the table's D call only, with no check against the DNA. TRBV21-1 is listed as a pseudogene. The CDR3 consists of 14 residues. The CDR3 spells CASSKHPAAYEQYF. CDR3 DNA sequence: TGTGCCAGCAGCAAACACCCCGCGGCCTACGAGCAGTACTTC.

The CDR3: CASHSGDEKLFF. The DNA for the CDR3 is TGTGCCAGTCATTCAGGGGATGAAAAACTGTTTTTT. The chain couples TRBV19 to TRBJ1-4, with D tentatively TRBD1 (6 bases). The germline V gene has CDR1 LNHDA and CDR2 SQIVND (reference sequence). V was trimmed by 8 bases and J by 6 bases, leaving 10 bases between them. This CDR3 region has 12 residues.

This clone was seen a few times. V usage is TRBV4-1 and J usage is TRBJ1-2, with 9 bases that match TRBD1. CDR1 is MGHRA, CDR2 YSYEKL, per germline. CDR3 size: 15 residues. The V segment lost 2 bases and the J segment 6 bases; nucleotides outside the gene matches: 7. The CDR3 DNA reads TGCGCCAGCAGCCAATCACAGGGGGCGCATAATGGCTACACCTTC. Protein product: CASSQSQGAHNGYTF.

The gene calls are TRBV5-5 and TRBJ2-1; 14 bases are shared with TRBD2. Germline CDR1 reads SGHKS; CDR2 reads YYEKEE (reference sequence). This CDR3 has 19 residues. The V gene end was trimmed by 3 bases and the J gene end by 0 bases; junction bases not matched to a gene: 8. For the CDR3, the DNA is TGTGCCAGCAGCTGGGGGACTAGCGGGAGATGGAGCTCCTACAATGAGCAGTTCTTC. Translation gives CASSWGTSGRWSSYNEQFF.

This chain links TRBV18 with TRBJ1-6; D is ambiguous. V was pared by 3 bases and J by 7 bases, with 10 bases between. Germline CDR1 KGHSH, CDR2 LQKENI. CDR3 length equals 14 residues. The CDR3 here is CASSPSGANSPLHF. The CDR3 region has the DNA TGTGCCAGCTCACCTTCGGGAGCCAATTCACCCCTCCACTTT.

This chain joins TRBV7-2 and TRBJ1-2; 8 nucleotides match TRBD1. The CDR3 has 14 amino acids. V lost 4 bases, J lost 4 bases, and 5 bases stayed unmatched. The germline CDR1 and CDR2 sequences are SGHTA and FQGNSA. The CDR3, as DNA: TGTGCCAGCAGCTGGGGACAGGAGGGCTATGGCTACACCTTC. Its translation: CASSWGQEGYGYTF.

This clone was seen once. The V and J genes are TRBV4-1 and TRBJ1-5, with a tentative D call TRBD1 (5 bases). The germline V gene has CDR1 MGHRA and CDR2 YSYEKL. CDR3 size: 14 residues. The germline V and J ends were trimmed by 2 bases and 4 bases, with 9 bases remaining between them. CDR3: CASSQMGGNQPQHF. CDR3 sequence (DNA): TGCGCCAGCAGCCAAATGGGGGGGAATCAGCCCCAGCATTTT.

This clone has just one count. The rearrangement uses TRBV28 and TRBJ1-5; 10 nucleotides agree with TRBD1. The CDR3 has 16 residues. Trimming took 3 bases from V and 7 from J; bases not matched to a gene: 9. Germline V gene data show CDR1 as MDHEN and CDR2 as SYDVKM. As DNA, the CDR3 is TGTGCCAGCAGTTTCTTAGGGGACAGGGGCAGGCAGCCCCAGCATTTT. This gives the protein CASSFLGDRGRQPQHF. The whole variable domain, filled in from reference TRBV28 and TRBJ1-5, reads DVKVTQSSRYLVKRTGEKVFLECVQDMDHENMFWYRQDPGLGLRLIYFSYDVKMKEKGDIPEGYSVSREKKERFSLILESASTNQTSMYLCASSFLGDRGRQPQHFGDGTRLSIL.

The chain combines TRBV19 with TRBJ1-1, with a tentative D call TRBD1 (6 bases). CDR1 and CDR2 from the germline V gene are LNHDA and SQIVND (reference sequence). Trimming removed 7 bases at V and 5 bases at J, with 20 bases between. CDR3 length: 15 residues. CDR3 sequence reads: CASTTTGSFETEAFF. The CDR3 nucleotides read TGTGCCAGTACTACTACAGGGTCTTTCGAGACTGAAGCTTTCTTT. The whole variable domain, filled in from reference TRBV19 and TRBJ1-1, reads DGGITQSPKYLFRKEGQNVTLSCEQNLNHDAMYWYRQDPGQGLRLIYYSQIVNDFQKGDIAEGYSVSREKKESFPLTVTSAQKNPTAFYLCASTTTGSFETEAFFGQGTRLTVV.

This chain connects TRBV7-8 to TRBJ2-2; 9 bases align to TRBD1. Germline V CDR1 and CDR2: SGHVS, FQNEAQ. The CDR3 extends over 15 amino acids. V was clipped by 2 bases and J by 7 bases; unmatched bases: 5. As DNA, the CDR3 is TGTGCCAGCAGCTTACCGACAGGGGGGGGCGGGGAGCTGTTTTTT. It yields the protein CASSLPTGGGGELFF.

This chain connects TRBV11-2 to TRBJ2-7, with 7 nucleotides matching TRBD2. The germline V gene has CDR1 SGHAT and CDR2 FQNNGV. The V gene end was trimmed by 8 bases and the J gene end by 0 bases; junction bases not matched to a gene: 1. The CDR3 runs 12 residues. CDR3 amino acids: CASGRGSYEQYF. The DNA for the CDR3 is TGTGCCAGCGGGAGGGGCTCCTACGAGCAGTACTTC.

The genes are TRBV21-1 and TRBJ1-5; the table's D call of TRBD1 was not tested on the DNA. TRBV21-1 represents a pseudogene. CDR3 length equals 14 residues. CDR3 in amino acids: CASSKKTGVQPQHF. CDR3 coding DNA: TGTGCCAGCAGCAAGAAGACAGGGGTTCAGCCCCAGCATTTT.